These 16 T cell receptor beta chains share one sample of origin, sequenced in a study of shared clonotypes between healthy human individuals. Assay: immunoSEQ multiplex PCR; the TCRdb copy retains only in-frame clones and omits some. The sample gives fewer than 550,000 clones, around 79% of which show up once; roughly an eighth is in the top ten. Input material: PBMCs. These receptors came from a woman aged 40 to 49 in good health. Some clones in this sample may be carry-over from other donors' samples.

The gene calls are TRBV2 and TRBJ2-1, with 8 positions matching TRBD2. With V trimmed by 2 bases and J by 3 bases, 0 bases remained unmatched. The CDR3 has 14 residues. CDR1 is SNHLY and CDR2 is FYNNEI in the germline V gene. This chain's CDR3 is CASSELAGYNEQFF. CDR3 DNA sequence: TGTGCCAGCAGTGAACTAGCGGGCTACAATGAGCAGTTCTTC.

The gene calls are TRBV10-2 and TRBJ2-1, with D maybe TRBD2 (7 bases). The CDR3 runs 13 residues. Trimming shortened V by 7 bases and J by 8 bases, and 15 bases separated the two germline ends. The germline gives CDR1 WSHSY, CDR2 SAAADI. The DNA for the CDR3 is TGCGCCAGCACCCGCGGGGGCAGCCATGAGCAGTTCTTC. Translated, it gives CASTRGGSHEQFF.

This clone was seen ten or more times. The same CDR3 arises from other DNA sequences in this sample as well. V is TRBV27 and J is TRBJ2-7; D is perhaps TRBD2 (5 bases). Germline values: CDR1 MNHEY, CDR2 SMNVEV (reference sequence). V gave up 6 bases and J gave up 2 bases, with 11 bases separating them. The CDR3 extends over 13 amino acids. In DNA, the CDR3 is TGTGCCAGCAGCCCCGGGAAGACCTACGAGCAGTACTTC. This sequence encodes CASSPGKTYEQYF.

This clone was observed at least ten times. The V gene is TRBV11-3, the J gene TRBJ1-4; D unresolved. The CDR3 sequence is 12 residues long. The V gene's germline CDR1 is SGHNT and CDR2 YENEEA. V was cut by 2 bases and J by 8 bases, with 6 bases left in between. The CDR3 is CASSLWREKLFF. The DNA for the CDR3 is TGTGCCAGCAGCTTATGGAGGGAAAAACTGTTTTTT.

V gene TRBV29-1 combines with J gene TRBJ2-6, with D maybe TRBD2 (6 bases). This CDR3 region has 14 residues. V lost 6 bases, J lost 4 bases, and 13 bases lay in between. From germline, CDR1 is SQVTM and CDR2 ANQGSEA. The CDR3 DNA reads TGCAGCGTACGGAGGGGAGCAGGGGCCAACGTCCTGACTTTC. Protein: CSVRRGAGANVLTF.

V and J are TRBV9 and TRBJ1-1; no definite D call. Trimming cost V 0 bases and J 0 bases, with 6 bases left between them. Germline V gives CDR1 SGDLS, CDR2 YYNGEE. The CDR3 totals 14 residues. CDR3 residues: CASSVAGLNTEAFF. CDR3 DNA: TGTGCCAGCAGCGTAGCCGGCCTGAACACTGAAGCTTTCTTT. Drawing the rest from reference TRBV9 and TRBJ1-1, the complete variable domain is DSGVTQTPKHLITATGQRVTLRCSPRSGDLSVYWYQQSLDQGLQFLIQYYNGEERAKGNILERFSAQQFPDLHSELNLSSLELGDSALYFCASSVAGLNTEAFFGQGTRLTVV.

The V call is TRBV2, the J call TRBJ1-1; D not resolved. The V and J ends lost 2 bases and 10 bases respectively, with 17 bases between them. Germline lookup yields CDR1 SNHLY and CDR2 FYNNEI. CDR3 length: 14 residues. CDR3 sequence reads: CASSESSGSRRAFF. DNA for the CDR3: TGTGCCAGCAGTGAATCTAGCGGGAGTCGGAGAGCTTTCTTT.

The rearrangement joins TRBV7-9 to TRBJ2-2; D is ambiguous. The CDR3 extends over 14 amino acids. The germline V gene encodes CDR1 SEHNR and CDR2 FQNEAQ (reference sequence). Trimming removed 3 bases at V and 1 base at J, with 6 bases between. The DNA of the CDR3 is TGTGCCAGCAGCTTCTGGAAGAACACCGGGGAGCTGTTTTTT. Protein: CASSFWKNTGELFF. Looking up the rest from reference TRBV7-9 and TRBJ2-2 gives the full variable domain: DTGVSQNPRHKITKRGQNVTFRCDPISEHNRLYWYRQTLGQGPEFLTYFQNEAQLEKSRLLSDRFSAERPKGSFSTLEIQRTEQGDSAMYLCASSFWKNTGELFFGEGSRLTVL.

The chain combines TRBV27 with TRBJ2-5; D gene ambiguous. The DNA end favors TRBJ2-7, so the J call may be wrong. This CDR3 has 14 residues. The germline V gene has CDR1 MNHEY and CDR2 SMNVEV (reference sequence). Written as DNA, the CDR3 is TGTGCCAGCAGTTTATCAGGCAACAACTACGAGCAGTACTTC. Its protein is CASSLSGNNYEQYF.

Many counts were recorded for this clone. This chain uses TRBV6-1 with TRBJ1-3; 7 bases are shared with TRBD1. The trim removed 8 bases at V and 0 bases at J, leaving 7 bases unmatched. Germline loops: CDR1 MNHNS, CDR2 SASEGT. The length of the CDR3 is 15 residues. CDR3 nucleotide sequence: TGTGCCAGCCGAGACAGGGACGACTCTGGAAACACCATATATTTT. Its protein product is CASRDRDDSGNTIYF.

This rearrangement joins TRBV9 to TRBJ2-7; TRBD2 agrees at 14 bases. CDR3 length: 17 amino acids. Germline V gene data show CDR1 as SGDLS and CDR2 as YYNGEE. J lost 6 bases, V lost 0 bases, and 8 bases had no gene match. Here the CDR3 reads CASSVDPWTSGRREQYF. The DNA for the CDR3 is TGTGCCAGCAGCGTAGACCCCTGGACTAGCGGGAGGCGCGAGCAGTACTTC.

The rearrangement links TRBV5-4 to TRBJ2-1; 10 bases agree with TRBD2. Germline V CDR1 and CDR2: SGHNT, YYREEE (reference sequence). V dropped 4 bases and J dropped 0; count of bases not matched to a gene: 4. The CDR3 extends over 16 amino acids. Here the CDR3 reads CASSTGLAISYNEQFF. Written as DNA, the CDR3 is TGTGCCAGCAGCACGGGACTAGCGATCTCCTACAATGAGCAGTTCTTC.

V and J are TRBV19 and TRBJ1-4, with no clear D. The CDR3 sequence is 15 residues long. V was trimmed by 5 bases and J by 2 bases, leaving 12 bases between them. Germline values: CDR1 LNHDA, CDR2 SQIVND (reference sequence). CDR3 residues: CASSPTWVTNEKLFF. CDR3 in DNA: TGTGCCAGTAGTCCGACGTGGGTGACTAATGAAAAACTGTTTTTT.

The chain is built from TRBV7-7 and TRBJ2-5, with 8 bases fitting TRBD2. This CDR3 region has 14 residues. Per the germline V gene, CDR1 is SSHAT and CDR2 is FNYEAQ (reference sequence). V dropped 9 bases and J dropped 5; count of bases not matched to a gene: 11. CDR3 sequence reads: CARPQREGLETQYF. CDR3 sequence (DNA): TGTGCCAGACCCCAACGGGAGGGCCTGGAGACCCAGTACTTC.

The chain joins TRBV9 to TRBJ2-2; D unresolved. This CDR3 spans 15 amino acids. Deletions cut 0 bases from V and 4 bases from J, with 10 bases between. Germline V gene lookup returns CDR1 SGDLS and CDR2 YYNGEE. CDR3 DNA sequence: TGTGCCAGCAGCGTAGACGGCCCGGTCACCGGGGAGCTGTTTTTT. It codes for CASSVDGPVTGELFF.

The chain carries TRBV19 and TRBJ2-1; 7 positions agree with TRBD2. V lost 6 bases and J lost 12; bases outside the gene matches: 8. The CDR3 is made up of 12 amino acids. CDR1 is LNHDA and CDR2 is SQIVND in the germline V gene (reference sequence). The CDR3 sequence is CASSAGDIRQFF. In DNA form, the CDR3 reads TGTGCCAGTAGCGCGGGAGATATTAGGCAGTTCTTC.